Each of the 23 T cell receptor beta chains below was sequenced from the same sample in a study of shared clonotypes between healthy human individuals. Sequenced by immunoSEQ multiplex PCR; TCRdb stores in-frame clones only, minus some. The sample includes some 800,000 clones, about 91% of them seen just once. CD45RO-negative CD8 cells positively selected for CCR7 made up the naive population, which excluded terminally differentiated effector memory CD45RA+ cells. The sequencing input was naive CD8+ T cells sorted from blood. Every receptor here comes from a man under 40 in good health.

The chain couples TRBV11-2 to TRBJ2-5, with D perhaps matching TRBD1 or TRBD2 (5 bases each). The CDR3 has 13 amino acids. CDR1 SGHAT and CDR2 FQNNGV come from the germline V gene. V was trimmed by 6 bases and J by 0 bases, leaving 8 bases between them. The CDR3 DNA sequence: TGTGCCAGCAGACCGGGACACCAAGAGACCCAGTACTTC. Protein: CASRPGHQETQYF.

The chain is built from TRBV29-1 and TRBJ2-1; TRBD1 matches 8 bases. The germline V gene encodes CDR1 SQVTM and CDR2 ANQGSEA. CDR3 size: 13 residues. Losses at the gene ends were 3 bases for V and 11 bases for J; bases not matched to a gene: 9. CDR3 DNA sequence: TGCAGCGTTGACCCGACAGGGGAAACGAAGCAGTTCTTC. Encoded protein: CSVDPTGETKQFF.

This clone was seen only a few times. The V and J genes are TRBV27 and TRBJ2-7; the D gene is possibly TRBD2 (5 bases). The V end was cut by 2 bases, the J end by 2 bases, with 13 bases between. Germline V lookup: CDR1 MNHEY, CDR2 SMNVEV (reference sequence). CDR3 length: 15 amino acids. As DNA, the CDR3 is TGTGCCAGCAGTTTAACCGTCTCCGGGACCTACGAGCAGTACTTC. Protein product: CASSLTVSGTYEQYF.

The DNA of the CDR3 is TGTGCCAGCAGCTTAACTGGGGGGGAGAGCTACGAGCAGTACTTC. This gives the protein CASSLTGGESYEQYF. The chain links TRBV7-3 to TRBJ2-7; 7 nucleotides agree with TRBD2. The CDR3 totals 15 residues. Germline V lookup: CDR1 SGHTA, CDR2 FQGTGA. Losses at the gene ends were 0 bases for V and 3 bases for J; bases not matched to a gene: 5. The entire variable domain, with the rest obtained from reference TRBV7-3 and TRBJ2-7, is as follows: GAGVSQTPSNKVTEKGKYVELRCDPISGHTALYWYRQSLGQGPEFLIYFQGTGAADDSGLPNDRFFAVRPEGSVSTLKIQRTERGDSAVYLCASSLTGGESYEQYFGPGTRLTVT.

V gene TRBV27 combines with J gene TRBJ2-1; 9 bases agree with TRBD1. V dropped 9 bases and J dropped 6; count of bases not matched to a gene: 15. The CDR3 loop spans 16 amino acids. From germline, CDR1 is MNHEY and CDR2 SMNVEV (reference sequence). The CDR3 region is CASSPLRTGVGNEQFF. As DNA, the CDR3 is TGTGCCAGTTCCCCGCTGCGGACAGGGGTCGGCAATGAGCAGTTCTTC.

This sequence joins TRBV7-9 and TRBJ1-3; D is undetermined. This CDR3 is built from 12 residues. Looked up from germline, CDR1 is SEHNR and CDR2 is FQNEAQ (reference sequence). Trimming pared 5 bases from V and 4 bases from J, leaving 6 bases between. CDR3 bases: TGTGCCAGCAGCCCACAAGGAAACACCATATATTTT. Its protein product is CASSPQGNTIYF.

The V call is TRBV27, the J call TRBJ2-3; D is possibly TRBD2 (5 bases). V lost 6 bases and J lost 3, with 22 bases in between. Germline V gene lookup returns CDR1 MNHEY and CDR2 SMNVEV (reference sequence). The CDR3 extends over 17 amino acids. The CDR3 spells CASSPTGDLMRTDTQYF. The CDR3 DNA follows: TGTGCCAGCAGCCCGACCGGGGATCTGATGAGAACAGATACGCAGTATTTT.

The rearrangement joins TRBV30 to TRBJ1-1; D remains ambiguous. Germline CDR1 is GTSNPN and CDR2 is SVGIG (reference sequence). This CDR3 region has 15 residues. Trimming left V 2 bases short and J 7 bases short, with 20 bases between. CDR3 sequence (DNA): TGTGCCTGGAGTTACTCTGTGGGGTATGAGGGTGAAGCTTTCTTT. Translated: CAWSYSVGYEGEAFF.

In the case of this clone: The conserved final phenylalanine or tryptophan is absent from the CDR3, which likely points to a read error. Because the CDR3's place on the DNA is in doubt, the DNA is left out and the CDR3 is given as listed by TCRdb. J is TRBJ1-5 and V is TRBV19; the D call in the table, TRBD1, was not verified against the DNA. Including both end residues, the CDR3 is 12 amino acids long. The germline gives CDR1 LNHDA, CDR2 SQIVND (reference sequence). The chain's CDR3 is CASSIARGGKGG.

This clone showed up just once. This rearrangement joins TRBV6-6 to TRBJ1-2, with a tentative D call TRBD1 (5 bases). Trimming cost V 5 bases and J 0 bases, with 13 bases left between them. This CDR3 is 15 amino acids long. Germline loops: CDR1 MNHNY, CDR2 SVGAGI (reference sequence). The CDR3: CASSNPGTANYGYTF. CDR3 nucleotides: TGTGCCAGCAGTAACCCCGGGACCGCTAACTATGGCTACACCTTC.

CDR3: CASSQGARALYEQYF. CDR3 sequence (DNA): TGTGCCAGCAGCCAAGGGGCCAGGGCCCTCTACGAGCAGTACTTC. V is TRBV14 and J is TRBJ2-7; possible D gene TRBD1, 5 bases. Germline V lookup: CDR1 SGHDN, CDR2 FVKESK. This CDR3 spans 15 amino acids. Trimming left V 1 base short and J 3 bases short, with 13 bases between. Full variable domain (missing parts from reference TRBV14 and TRBJ2-7): EAGVTQFPSHSVIEKGQTVTLRCDPISGHDNLYWYRRVMGKEIKFLLHFVKESKQDESGMPNNRFLAERTGGTYSTLKVQPAELEDSGVYFCASSQGARALYEQYFGPGTRLTVT.

The chain combines TRBV7-9 with TRBJ1-1; possibly TRBD1 for D (6 bases). In germline, CDR1 is SEHNR, CDR2 FQNEAQ (reference sequence). Trimming pared 0 bases from V and 0 bases from J, leaving 8 bases between. The CDR3 runs 15 residues. CDR3 protein: CASSLARGLNTEAFF. The CDR3 nucleotides read TGTGCCAGCAGCTTAGCCAGGGGCCTGAACACTGAAGCTTTCTTT.

The rearrangement links TRBV9 to TRBJ2-7; a weak D match, TRBD2 (6 bases). Germline CDR1 SGDLS, CDR2 YYNGEE. Trimming shortened V by 4 bases and J by 2 bases, and 16 bases separated the two germline ends. This CDR3 is built from 15 residues. CDR3: CASSQFRPGAYEQYF. CDR3 bases: TGTGCCAGCAGCCAGTTCAGACCGGGAGCCTACGAGCAGTACTTC.

This clone was detected only a few times. Here the CDR3 DNA reads TGTGCCAGCAGCTTCGTCTCCGGGACAGGCACTGAAGCTTTCTTT. This gives the protein CASSFVSGTGTEAFF. J is TRBJ1-1 and V is TRBV11-2; 8 bases map to TRBD1. J was trimmed by 4 bases and V by 3 bases; bases with no gene match: 7. Germline V gene sequence: CDR1 SGHAT, CDR2 FQNNGV. The CDR3 has 15 residues.

The V and J genes are TRBV28 and TRBJ2-5; 7 bases map to TRBD1. V dropped 6 bases and J dropped 1; count of bases not matched to a gene: 14. CDR3 length: 17 residues. Germline loops: CDR1 MDHEN, CDR2 SYDVKM. Here the CDR3 reads CASSLPMARGPQETQYF. For the CDR3, the DNA is TGTGCCAGCAGCCTTCCGATGGCTAGGGGGCCCCAAGAGACCCAGTACTTC.

The V call is TRBV5-1, the J call TRBJ2-5; possible D gene TRBD1, 5 bases. This CDR3 comprises 13 residues. V shed 4 bases and J shed 3 bases, with 10 bases lying between them. The germline gives CDR1 SGHRS, CDR2 YFSETQ. As DNA, the CDR3 is TGCGCCAGCAGCGAGGACAACAAAGAGACCCAGTACTTC. This codes for CASSEDNKETQYF.

The chain links TRBV9 to TRBJ2-7; 11 bases are a match to TRBD1. The CDR3 consists of 15 residues. V was pared by 3 bases and J by 6 bases, with 8 bases of the junction left unmatched. Looked up from germline, CDR1 is SGDLS and CDR2 is YYNGEE. CDR3 amino acids: CASSAGQGAIIEQYF. CDR3 nucleotides: TGTGCCAGCAGCGCAGGACAGGGGGCGATAATCGAGCAGTACTTC.

V gene TRBV10-2 combines with J gene TRBJ2-7; D not resolved. Germline loops: CDR1 WSHSY, CDR2 SAAADI. This CDR3 spans 13 amino acids. V shed 1 base and J shed 7 bases, with 11 bases lying between them. The DNA for the CDR3 is TGCGCCAGCAGTGAGTGGGCGGTGAGAGAGCAGTACTTC. Amino acid sequence: CASSEWAVREQYF.

V and J are TRBV19 and TRBJ2-3; 7 bases match TRBD1. V lost 4 bases, J lost 2 bases, and 9 bases stayed unmatched. Germline assignment: CDR1 LNHDA and CDR2 SQIVND (reference sequence). This CDR3 spans 16 amino acids. CDR3 in DNA: TGTGCCAGTAGTACACCGGGACAGTGGGTCACAGATACGCAGTATTTT. Its translation: CASSTPGQWVTDTQYF. Using reference TRBV19 and TRBJ2-3 for the parts outside the CDR3, the full variable domain is DGGITQSPKYLFRKEGQNVTLSCEQNLNHDAMYWYRQDPGQGLRLIYYSQIVNDFQKGDIAEGYSVSREKKESFPLTVTSAQKNPTAFYLCASSTPGQWVTDTQYFGPGTRLTVL.

The chain is built from TRBV27 and TRBJ2-2; 12 bases fit TRBD2. There are 17 residues in the CDR3. The J segment lost 1 base and the V segment lost 6 bases, leaving 6 bases of the junction unmatched. Germline CDR1 and CDR2: MNHEY and SMNVEV (reference sequence). CDR3 in amino acids: CASRTSGRHRNTGELFF. Here the CDR3 DNA reads TGTGCCAGCAGAACTAGCGGGAGGCATAGGAACACCGGGGAGCTGTTTTTT.

The chain is built from TRBV21-1 and TRBJ2-3; the table's D gene call, TRBD1, was not cross checked with the DNA. TRBV21-1 is a recognized pseudogene. The CDR3 extends over 18 amino acids. In nucleotides, the CDR3 is TGTGCCAGCAGCAAAGGAAGGGGAATTACGGGTTTTGCAGATACGCAGTATTTT. This codes for CASSKGRGITGFADTQYF.

This chain uses TRBV2 with TRBJ2-3, with 8 bases aligning to TRBD2. There are 19 residues in the CDR3. After removal of 6 bases from V and 2 bases from J, the junction contained 19 bases not matched to a gene. Germline CDR1 reads SNHLY; CDR2 reads FYNNEI. The CDR3 spells CASRTGGALREAPTDTQYF. DNA of the CDR3: TGTGCCAGCAGGACTGGCGGGGCGTTGCGGGAGGCCCCCACAGATACGCAGTATTTT.

The chain uses TRBV25-1 and TRBJ2-5; possibly TRBD1 for D (5 bases). The ends were cut back, 5 bases at V and 3 bases at J, with 10 bases in the middle. The CDR3 totals 13 residues. Germline lookup yields CDR1 MGHDK and CDR2 SYGVNS. CDR3 coding DNA: TGTGCCAGCAGTCCCAGGGATAAAGAGACCCAGTACTTC. Amino acids: CASSPRDKETQYF.